The next 11 T cell receptor delta chains were all read from a single sample in a study of gamma-delta chains in newborns, infants, children. TCRdb reran clone calling via CATT on the reads. The sample records some 12,000 delta-chain clones, about 8.7% being singletons. Sequences were obtained from blood. These receptors were obtained from a child who was a newborn, infant or young child, either healthy, febrile or measles-vaccinated (not recorded which).

Here the CDR3 reads CACDTIGGASLTAQLFF. The CDR3, as DNA: TGTGCCTGTGACACCATTGGGGGGGCTTCTTTGACAGCACAACTCTTCTTT. The V and J genes are TRDV2 and TRDJ2; D is possibly TRDD3 (6 bases). The CDR3 sequence is 17 residues long. Trimming took off 0 bases at V and 0 bases at J, with 13 bases between the two ends. The germline CDR1 and CDR2 sequences are GEAIGNYY and EKD.

This clone occurred a few times. The rearrangement links TRDV2 to TRDJ1; D gene ambiguous. The germline V gene has CDR1 GEAIGNYY and CDR2 EKD. This CDR3 comprises 17 residues. The V and J ends lost 0 bases and 0 bases respectively, with 16 bases between them. CDR3 sequence (DNA): TGTGCCTGTGACACCCTCACTCAAAAGGCCTACACCGATAAACTCATCTTT. This translates into CACDTLTQKAYTDKLIF.

Concerning this clone: The junction does not match germline at one end; this may be a read error. The gene calls are TRDV2 and TRDJ3, with 7 bases identical to TRDD3. This CDR3 is 20 amino acids long. CDR1 is GEAIGNYY and CDR2 is EKD in the germline V gene. The CDR3 is CACDYTAGGYSSWDTRQMFF. CDR3 coding DNA: TGTGCCTGTGACTACACCGCTGGGGGCTACAGCTCCTGGGACACCCGGCAGATGTTTTTC.

The chain joins TRDV2 to TRDJ1; 9 bases agree with TRDD3. TCRdb leaves out the J gene; it was filled in here by matching the DNA to germline. Per the germline V gene, CDR1 is GEAIGNYY and CDR2 is EKD. V was clipped by 3 bases and J by 2 bases; unmatched bases: 21. This CDR3 contains 20 residues. In nucleotides, the CDR3 is TGTGCCTGTGACCCAGCAGGCCTTCCACAAGTACTGGGGGAGACCGATAAACTCATCTTT. It yields the protein CACDPAGLPQVLGETDKLIF.

This clone was counted between two and nine times. The V and J genes are TRDV2 and TRDJ1; D perhaps matches TRDD3 (6 bases). The CDR3 runs to 18 residues. The ends were cut back, 0 bases at V and 0 bases at J, with 19 bases in the middle. The germline gives CDR1 GEAIGNYY, CDR2 EKD. CDR3 loop: CACDTVAARGTNTDKLIF. The CDR3 coding sequence is TGTGCCTGTGACACCGTTGCGGCCCGGGGGACTAACACCGATAAACTCATCTTT.

The chain couples TRDV2 to TRDJ1, with 11 bases fitting TRDD3. The CDR3 runs to 21 residues. CDR1 and CDR2 from the germline V gene are GEAIGNYY and EKD. V lost 0 bases and J lost 0; bases outside the gene matches: 17. The CDR3 nucleotides are TGTGCCTGTGACACCGTGTCTGGGGGATACACAGGTGTCCCCAACACCGATAAACTCATCTTT. Translating gives CACDTVSGGYTGVPNTDKLIF.

This clone appeared a few times. Distinct nucleotide sequences in the sample also encode this CDR3. The chain uses TRDV2 and TRDJ3, with 8 bases that match TRDD3. V shed 0 bases, J shed 3 bases, and the junction held 3 bases outside the gene matches. The CDR3 totals 17 residues. The germline V gene encodes CDR1 GEAIGNYY and CDR2 EKD. The CDR3 bases are TGTGCCTGTGACACCGCCGGGGGATACTGGGACACCCGACAGATGTTTTTC. It translates to CACDTAGGYWDTRQMFF.

The chain carries TRDV2 and TRDJ2, with a weak D call TRDD3 (6 bases). Germline V CDR1 and CDR2: GEAIGNYY, EKD. CDR3 length: 18 amino acids. Deletions cut 0 bases from V and 3 bases from J, with 19 bases between. The CDR3 sequence: CACDTVLGLSKLTAQLFF. The CDR3 bases are TGTGCCTGTGACACCGTACTGGGACTGAGTAAACTGACAGCACAACTCTTCTTT.

This clone was seen a handful of times. This rearrangement joins TRDV1 to TRDJ1; D possibly matches TRDD2 or TRDD3 (6 bases each). There are 18 residues in the CDR3. V gave up 0 bases and J gave up 4 bases, with 21 bases separating them. The germline V gene has CDR1 TSWWSYY and CDR2 QGS. The CDR3 reads CALGELRILRGGLDKLIF. The CDR3 nucleotides read TGTGCTCTTGGGGAACTACGAATCCTACGAGGGGGACTCGATAAACTCATCTTT.

This clone was found a few times. The CDR3 protein is CACDPLGDSGTDKLIF. For the CDR3, the DNA is TGTGCCTGTGACCCCCTGGGGGATAGCGGCACCGATAAACTCATCTTT. The rearrangement uses TRDV2 and TRDJ1; the match to TRDD3 covers 10 bases. The CDR3 runs to 16 residues. Germline loops: CDR1 GEAIGNYY, CDR2 EKD. V lost 3 bases to trimming and J lost 1 base; unmatched junction nucleotides: 7.

This clone was recorded only once. No V gene was called here, but the J gene is TRDJ1; TRDD3 was called by the table and not checked on the DNA. The CDR3 loop spans 17 amino acids. CDR3 in amino acids: CACDTVPGDTPADKLIF. DNA of the CDR3: TGTGCCTGTGACACCGTTCCGGGGGATACGCCAGCCGATAAACTCATCTTT.